Following are 26 T cell receptor beta chains from one sample sequenced in a study of post-analysis software for immune sequencing data. General study results and limits: When patients were compared with controls, a handful of TRBV segments were more frequent, TRBV5-6, TRBV5-1 and TRBV20-1 among them.

These receptors' antigens are unknown. cDNA libraries for TCR beta contained unique molecular identifiers. A single record per CDR3 protein comes from TCRdb applying MiXCR to the PCR reads. The sample lists hundreds of thousands of distinct CDR3 sequences, about 60% seen once, with roughly 10% in the top ten. The sequenced sample was blood. The receptor set was obtained from a girl aged 2 to 9 with multiple sclerosis.

This clonotype has a handful of counts. The rearrangement joins TRBV20-1 to TRBJ2-1, with 7 bases aligning to TRBD2. The CDR3 runs to 15 residues. CDR1 DFQATT and CDR2 SNEGSKA come from the germline V gene (reference sequence). V lost 2 bases to trimming and J lost 4 bases; unmatched junction nucleotides: 8. Written as DNA, the CDR3 is TGCAGTGCTAGACCCGCTAGCGGACTGTACAATGAGCAGTTCTTC. As protein: CSARPASGLYNEQFF.

V and J are TRBV27 and TRBJ2-3, with D uncertain. Germline lookup yields CDR1 MNHEY and CDR2 SMNVEV (reference sequence). The ends were cut back, 6 bases at V and 2 bases at J, with 15 bases in the middle. The CDR3 has 15 amino acids. The CDR3 coding sequence is TGTGCCAGCAGCCGAGAGAACGGACCCACAGATACGCAGTATTTT. Translated: CASSRENGPTDTQYF.

This sequence joins TRBV20-1 and TRBJ1-1; no firm D call. This CDR3 region has 15 residues. CDR1 DFQATT and CDR2 SNEGSKA come from the germline V gene (reference sequence). V was clipped by 0 bases and J by 0 bases, with 11 bases between them. The CDR3 DNA reads as TGCAGTGCTAGAGAGGCAGCCGTTATGAACACTGAAGCTTTCTTT. Translating gives CSAREAAVMNTEAFF.

This chain joins TRBV15 and TRBJ2-5; a weak D match, TRBD2 (5 bases). With 3 bases removed from V and 5 bases from J, the gap between germline ends came to 13 bases. Germline loops: CDR1 LNHNV, CDR2 YYDKDF (reference sequence). This CDR3 spans 14 amino acids. Written as DNA, the CDR3 is TGTGCCACCAGCAGGGGAACTAGTTGGGAGACCCAGTACTTC. Amino acid sequence: CATSRGTSWETQYF.

V and J are TRBV7-9 and TRBJ2-3; 7 bases are a match to TRBD2. CDR1 and CDR2 (germline): SEHNR, FQNEAQ (reference sequence). The CDR3 consists of 15 residues. Trimming took 1 base from V and 3 from J; bases not matched to a gene: 4. CDR3 DNA: TGTGCCAGCAGCTTAGGAGCGGGACTTACAGATACGCAGTATTTT. Encoded protein: CASSLGAGLTDTQYF.

The V call is TRBV7-2, the J call TRBJ2-2; 8 nucleotides agree with TRBD2. The CDR3 has 15 residues. CDR1 and CDR2 from the germline V gene are SGHTA and FQGNSA. J was trimmed by 5 bases and V by 0 bases; bases with no gene match: 2. CDR3 amino acids: CASSLASGGTGELFF. The CDR3 coding sequence is TGTGCCAGCAGCTTAGCGTCGGGGGGGACCGGGGAGCTGTTTTTT. The entire variable domain, with the rest obtained from reference TRBV7-2 and TRBJ2-2, is as follows: GAGVSQSPSNKVTEKGKDVELRCDPISGHTALYWYRQSLGQGLEFLIYFQGNSAPDKSGLPSDRFSAERTGGSVSTLTIQRTQQEDSAVYLCASSLASGGTGELFFGEGSRLTVL.

The chain uses TRBV2 and TRBJ2-3; the D gene is possibly TRBD2 (7 bases). The germline V gene encodes CDR1 SNHLY and CDR2 FYNNEI. There are 14 residues in the CDR3. V was cut by 3 bases and J by 4 bases, with 11 bases left in between. The CDR3 loop is CASSDRGGADTQYF. CDR3 coding DNA: TGTGCCAGCAGTGATCGAGGGGGGGCAGATACGCAGTATTTT.

V and J are TRBV5-1 and TRBJ1-2, with D perhaps TRBD1 (6 bases). Trimming removed 2 bases at V and 4 bases at J, with 15 bases between. Germline loops: CDR1 SGHRS, CDR2 YFSETQ. CDR3 size: 15 residues. The CDR3 coding sequence is TGCGCCAGCAGCTTCACGGACAGCATAACCTATGGCTACACCTTC. Its translation: CASSFTDSITYGYTF.

This sequence joins TRBV29-1 and TRBJ1-2; the D gene is possibly TRBD1 (5 bases). The CDR3 consists of 12 residues. V was clipped by 2 bases and J by 8 bases, with 12 bases between them. The germline V gene has CDR1 SQVTM and CDR2 ANQGSEA. The DNA of the CDR3 is TGCAGCGTTGAAATGAGGGGAAACGGCTACACCTTC. Translating it yields CSVEMRGNGYTF.

V usage is TRBV7-2 and J usage is TRBJ2-3; 10 bases line up with TRBD2. The germline V gene encodes CDR1 SGHTA and CDR2 FQGNSA. Trimming took 4 bases from V and 6 from J; bases not matched to a gene: 10. This CDR3 is 16 amino acids long. CDR3 nucleotide sequence: TGTGCCAGCAGCTCGAGACTAGCGGGTCTCCCCGATACGCAGTATTTT. Protein product: CASSSRLAGLPDTQYF.

This clonotype was recorded many times. The genes are TRBV10-2 and TRBJ2-1; D call uncertain. V lost 2 bases and J 5 bases, leaving 13 bases between the germline ends. Germline values: CDR1 WSHSY, CDR2 SAAADI. CDR3 size: 15 residues. CDR3 region: CASSEQVILHNEQFF. DNA for the CDR3: TGCGCCAGCAGTGAGCAAGTCATACTTCACAATGAGCAGTTCTTC.

This rearrangement joins TRBV5-1 to TRBJ2-1, with unresolved D. The CDR3 sequence is 15 residues long. Looked up from germline, CDR1 is SGHRS and CDR2 is YFSETQ. The germline V and J ends were trimmed by 3 bases and 6 bases, with 16 bases remaining between them. The CDR3 DNA sequence: TGCGCCAGCAGCTCGCATACACGAGTTAGCAATGAGCAGTTCTTC. Translated, it gives CASSSHTRVSNEQFF.

There are a few counts of this clonotype. At one of its ends the junction is not consistent with the germline gene, which may arise from a read error. The V call is TRBV29-1, the J call TRBJ2-5; D gene ambiguous. The CDR3 has 13 amino acids. Germline V gene lookup returns CDR1 SQVTM and CDR2 ANQGSEA. CDR3 DNA sequence: TGCGGCGTGTCCGTTGCGGTAGTCGAGACCCAGTACTTC. This sequence encodes CGVSVAVVETQYF.

The chain employs TRBV27 and TRBJ1-2, with D possibly matching TRBD1 (6 bases). Trimming removed 5 bases at V and 0 bases at J, with 13 bases between. The CDR3 is made up of 15 amino acids. Per the germline V gene, CDR1 is MNHEY and CDR2 is SMNVEV (reference sequence). CDR3 DNA sequence: TGTGCCAGCAGTCCGGGACACATAACTAACTATGGCTACACCTTC. This translates into CASSPGHITNYGYTF.

The CDR3 sequence: CSARGVTGGPSEQFF. The DNA of the CDR3 is TGCAGTGCTAGAGGAGTAACGGGAGGGCCGAGTGAGCAGTTCTTC. The J gene is TRBJ2-1, the V gene TRBV20-1; 8 bases line up with TRBD2. Trimming cost V 1 base and J 9 bases; bases outside gene matches: 11. Germline-derived CDR1 and CDR2 are DFQATT and SNEGSKA (reference sequence). This CDR3 has 15 residues.

The chain joins TRBV13 to TRBJ1-1, with no clear D. The CDR3 extends over 16 amino acids. V lost 1 base to trimming and J lost 0 bases, with 12 bases between them. CDR1 is PRHDT, CDR2 FYEKMQ, per germline (reference sequence). CDR3: CASSLEGSAMNTEAFF. DNA of the CDR3: TGTGCCAGCAGCTTAGAGGGCAGCGCGATGAACACTGAAGCTTTCTTT. Full variable domain (remainder filled in from reference TRBV13 and TRBJ1-1): AAGVIQSPRHLIKEKRETATLKCYPIPRHDTVYWYQQGPGQDPQFLISFYEKMQSDKGSIPDRFSAQQFSDYHSELNMSSLELGDSALYFCASSLEGSAMNTEAFFGQGTRLTVV.

The chain links TRBV6-1 to TRBJ2-1; 10 bases align to TRBD2. Trimming cost V 1 base and J 0 bases; bases outside gene matches: 15. This CDR3 is 21 amino acids long. CDR1 and CDR2 (germline): MNHNS, SASEGT. The CDR3 DNA sequence: TGTGCCAGCAGTGAAGGCCAGCGGGAGGGCTTTCTACCCAGCTCCTACAATGAGCAGTTCTTC. Amino acids: CASSEGQREGFLPSSYNEQFF.

The chain couples TRBV11-3 to TRBJ2-1; TRBD2 matches 11 bases. V lost 1 base and J lost 2; bases outside the gene matches: 13. The CDR3 has 20 amino acids. Germline loops: CDR1 SGHNT, CDR2 YENEEA. CDR3 sequence (DNA): TGTGCCAGCAGCTTAGGCTCCGGGGCTAGCGGGGGGACAACCTACAATGAGCAGTTCTTC. Translated: CASSLGSGASGGTTYNEQFF.

This clonotype has just a few counts. The chain joins TRBV6-5 to TRBJ1-1; 7 nucleotides agree with TRBD1. CDR3 length: 18 residues. V gave up 3 bases and J gave up 3 bases; unmatched junction bases: 16. Germline CDR1 and CDR2: MNHEY and SVGAGI. DNA of the CDR3: TGTGCCAGCAGTTATCGGAACAGGGGTTGGTATCCGGACACTGAAGCTTTCTTT. Its protein product is CASSYRNRGWYPDTEAFF.

This chain links TRBV9 with TRBJ2-5; the D gene is possibly TRBD2 (5 bases). This CDR3 region has 14 residues. V was pared by 4 bases and J by 4 bases, with 14 bases between. The germline V gene encodes CDR1 SGDLS and CDR2 YYNGEE. CDR3 loop: CASSPPGGGETQYF. The CDR3 coding sequence is TGTGCCAGCAGCCCCCCAGGCGGAGGAGAGACCCAGTACTTC.

This clonotype showed up just once. The rearrangement joins TRBV5-6 to TRBJ1-2, with D possibly matching TRBD1 (5 bases). Per the germline V gene, CDR1 is SGHDT and CDR2 is YYEEEE. V dropped 0 bases and J dropped 6 bases, with 18 bases sitting between them. This CDR3 comprises 16 residues. The CDR3 here is CASSLAGYGTVHGYTF. In DNA form, the CDR3 reads TGTGCCAGCAGCTTGGCAGGGTACGGGACGGTACATGGCTACACCTTC.

The genes are TRBV29-1 and TRBJ2-3; 8 bases map to TRBD2. With 1 base clipped from V and 6 bases from J, the junction kept 9 bases outside the gene matches. This CDR3 contains 15 residues. The germline V gene encodes CDR1 SQVTM and CDR2 ANQGSEA. Here the CDR3 DNA reads TGCAGCGTTGAAGGGGCTAGCGGGCGTTTCGATACGCAGTATTTT. Protein sequence: CSVEGASGRFDTQYF.

J is TRBJ1-1 and V is TRBV7-9, with 7 nucleotides matching TRBD1. V lost 3 bases and J lost 5; bases outside the gene matches: 6. This CDR3 contains 14 residues. The germline CDR1 and CDR2 sequences are SEHNR and FQNEAQ (reference sequence). The CDR3 bases are TGTGCCAGCAGCTTCCGACAGGGCGATACTGAAGCTTTCTTT. It translates to CASSFRQGDTEAFF. Combining the CDR3 with reference TRBV7-9 and TRBJ1-1 gives the whole variable domain DTGVSQNPRHKITKRGQNVTFRCDPISEHNRLYWYRQTLGQGPEFLTYFQNEAQLEKSRLLSDRFSAERPKGSFSTLEIQRTEQGDSAMYLCASSFRQGDTEAFFGQGTRLTVV.

The V and J genes are TRBV21-1 and TRBJ2-1; the D call TRBD1 from the table was never checked on the DNA. TRBV21-1 constitutes a pseudogene. The CDR3 loop spans 19 amino acids. CDR3 nucleotide sequence: TGTGCCAGCAGCCCCCCCGGTTGGACAGGGGACAGCTCCTACAATGAGCAGTTCTTC. The encoded protein is CASSPPGWTGDSSYNEQFF.

This clonotype was found a few times. The rearrangement links TRBV28 to TRBJ2-5; 8 bases align to TRBD1. CDR1 is MDHEN and CDR2 is SYDVKM in the germline V gene. V trimming: 3 bases; J trimming: 6 bases; junction bases outside the gene matches: 9. The CDR3 covers 15 residues. The CDR3 sequence: CASSFGAGGMKTQYF. The DNA of the CDR3 is TGTGCCAGCAGTTTTGGGGCAGGGGGCATGAAGACCCAGTACTTC.

The V call is TRBV29-1, the J call TRBJ2-2; D is perhaps TRBD2 (5 bases). The CDR3 is 14 amino acids. V was trimmed by 7 bases and J by 5 bases, leaving 17 bases between them. The germline V gene encodes CDR1 SQVTM and CDR2 ANQGSEA. CDR3 sequence: CSALRPGSTGELFF. The CDR3 nucleotides read TGCAGCGCTCTACGTCCGGGGTCGACCGGGGAGCTGTTTTTT.